What follows describes a single TCR beta chain. CDR3 length: 16 amino acids. V was cut by 2 bases and J by 1 base, with 12 bases left in between. The germline gives CDR1 MNHEY, CDR2 SVGAGI. This sample is part of a study of control samples from healthy donors and cancer patients. Sequencing was performed with immunoSEQ multiplex PCR; in TCRdb, only in-frame clones are kept and a portion is missing. The sample carries 150,000 to 200,000 clones, 88% recorded once. This clonotype was sampled from a woman in her 30s in good health. The genes are TRBV6-5 and TRBJ1-5; D unclear. Sequencing was done on a sample of blood. CDR3 coding DNA: TGTGCCAGCAGTTACAATCGAGTGCAGAGCAATCAGCCCCAGCATTTT. This translates into CASSYNRVQSNQPQHF.